This T cell receptor beta chain emerged from a study of identical twins. General observations from the study: Whereas memory repertoires showed no such difference, abundant cord blood beta clonotypes carried fewer insertions. Models underestimated how often monozygotic twins shared out-of-frame TCR alpha.

The V segment lost 3 bases and the J segment 6 bases; nucleotides outside the gene matches: 5. Germline CDR1 reads SNHLY; CDR2 reads FYNNEI. The CDR3 sequence is 15 residues long. Each CDR3 protein is one row after TCRdb ran MiXCR on the 5' RACE reads. The sample carries roughly 230,000 distinct CDR3 sequences, roughly 8% recorded once. A word on this clonotype: Its antigen is not identified.

A further study also used this sample, focusing on yellow fever vaccine responses in identical twins. That source notes: Vaccine-induced T cell responses in twins were reportedly observed to appear partly convergent, partly personalized.

The receptor's source is a woman younger than 35 in good health. What was sequenced was CD8+ T cells sorted from blood. The V gene is TRBV2, the J gene TRBJ2-1; 10 positions match TRBD2. CDR3 in amino acids: CASSDEREGRNEQFF. CDR3 bases: TGTGCCAGCAGTGATGAGCGGGAGGGCCGCAATGAGCAGTTCTTC.